This T cell receptor (beta chain) was retrieved from a study of Graves' ophthalmopathy and Graves' hyperthyroidism. Amplifying from RNA transcripts, the study obtained TCR beta CDR3 regions. First-round RT-PCR relied on HTBI primers, and a second-round multiplex PCR came next. MiXCR, applied by TCRdb to the multiplex PCR reads, yields one record per CDR3 protein. Seen here are roughly 420,000 distinct CDR3 sequences, around 20% observed once, and the top ten hold approximately 3%. This clonotype was seen many times. What it recognizes is unknown. The authors enrolled newly diagnosed hyperthyroidism patients aged 18 to 65 with under 2 months' duration. About 10 ml of fresh blood yielded the PBMCs by density gradient. Study-wide findings and caveats: Its predictions of ophthalmopathy progression gave the model approximately 65% sensitivity and 72.22% specificity.

Germline lookup yields CDR1 MNHNS and CDR2 SASEGT. The CDR3 sequence is 18 residues long. Deletions cut 0 bases from V and 0 bases from J, with 17 bases between. The sequenced material came from peripheral blood. The origin of this receptor is a young woman with stable Graves' hyperthyroidism. The chain employs TRBV6-1 and TRBJ2-5; D might be TRBD1 (5 bases). CDR3: CASSEAPRVRQNQETQYF. The CDR3 DNA follows: TGTGCCAGCAGTGAAGCGCCTAGGGTTAGACAGAACCAAGAGACCCAGTACTTC.